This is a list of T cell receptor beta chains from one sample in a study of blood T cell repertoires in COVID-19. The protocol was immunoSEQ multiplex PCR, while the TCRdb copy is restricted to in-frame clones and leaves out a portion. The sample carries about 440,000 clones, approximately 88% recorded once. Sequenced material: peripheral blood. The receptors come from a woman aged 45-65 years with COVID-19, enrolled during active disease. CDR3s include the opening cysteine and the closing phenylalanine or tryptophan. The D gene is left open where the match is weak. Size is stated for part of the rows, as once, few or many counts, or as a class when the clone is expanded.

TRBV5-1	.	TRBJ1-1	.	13	CASSPSPTEEAFF	TGCGCCAGCAGCCCTAGCCCCACGGAAGAAGCTTTCTTT
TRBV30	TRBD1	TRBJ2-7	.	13	CAWSGTGGVEQYF	TGTGCCTGGAGTGGGACAGGGGGCGTCGAGCAGTACTTC
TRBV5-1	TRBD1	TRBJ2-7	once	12	CASSSTGDEQYF	TGCGCCAGCAGCTCCACAGGGGACGAGCAGTACTTC
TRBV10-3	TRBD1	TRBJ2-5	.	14	CAISPGQGVETQYF	TGTGCCATCAGTCCGGGACAGGGGGTAGAGACCCAGTACTTC
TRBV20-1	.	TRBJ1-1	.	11	CSPTRNTEAFF	TGCAGTCCTACCCGGAACACTGAAGCTTTCTTT
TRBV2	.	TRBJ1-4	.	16	CASSEEAPRGSEKLFF	TGTGCCAGCAGTGAAGAGGCCCCACGGGGATCCGAAAAACTGTTTTTT
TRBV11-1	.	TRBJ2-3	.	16	CASSHKTGTYTDTQYF	TGTGCCAGCAGCCATAAAACCGGGACTTATACAGATACGCAGTATTTT
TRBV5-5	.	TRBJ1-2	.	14	CASSFMGTTAGYTF	TGTGCCAGCAGCTTCATGGGGACTACAGCCGGCTACACCTTC
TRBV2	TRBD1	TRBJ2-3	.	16	CASSSPRDRGVNTQYF	TGTGCCAGCAGCAGCCCCCGGGACAGGGGTGTAAATACGCAGTATTTT
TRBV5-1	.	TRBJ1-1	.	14	CASSPSVGNTEAFF	TGCGCCAGCAGCCCTAGCGTGGGGAACACTGAAGCTTTCTTT
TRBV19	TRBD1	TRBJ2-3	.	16	CASSVTGTESTDTQYF	TGTGCCAGTAGTGTAACCGGGACAGAAAGCACAGATACGCAGTATTTT
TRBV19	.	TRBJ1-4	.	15	CASTSFGAVNEKLFF	TGTGCCAGTACCTCTTTTGGGGCGGTTAATGAAAAACTGTTTTTT
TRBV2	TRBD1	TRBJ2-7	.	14	CASRETGGAYEQYF	TGTGCCAGCAGAGAAACAGGGGGTGCGTACGAGCAGTACTTC
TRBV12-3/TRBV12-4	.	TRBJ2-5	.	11	CASRLEETQYF	TGTGCCAGCAGACTGGAAGAGACCCAGTACTTC
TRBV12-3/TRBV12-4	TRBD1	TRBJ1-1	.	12	CASSRTGAEAFF	TGTGCCAGCAGTCGGACAGGGGCCGAGGCTTTCTTT
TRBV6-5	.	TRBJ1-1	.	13	CASSYRTQFEAFF	TGTGCCAGCAGTTATAGGACTCAATTCGAAGCTTTCTTT
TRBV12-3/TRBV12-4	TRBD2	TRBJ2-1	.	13	CASSVAGGNEQFF	TGTGCCAGCAGCGTAGCGGGGGGCAATGAGCAGTTCTTC
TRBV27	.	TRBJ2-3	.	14	CASSSAGATDTQYF	TGTGCCAGCAGTAGCGCGGGGGCTACAGATACGCAGTATTTT
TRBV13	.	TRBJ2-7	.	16	CASSRGRAGASYEQYF	TGTGCCAGCAGCCGGGGCCGGGCGGGGGCGTCCTACGAGCAGTACTTC
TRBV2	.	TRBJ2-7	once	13	CASRSGLNREQYF	TGTGCCAGCAGATCGGGACTCAATAGGGAGCAGTACTTC
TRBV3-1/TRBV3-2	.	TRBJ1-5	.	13	CASSLSLSQPQHF	TGTGCCAGCAGCCTTTCTCTGAGTCAGCCCCAGCATTTT
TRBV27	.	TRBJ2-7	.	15	CASSLSSRGAYEQYF	TGTGCCAGCAGTTTATCGAGCAGGGGCGCCTACGAGCAGTACTTC
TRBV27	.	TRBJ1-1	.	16	CASSLAGLQMSTEAFF	TGTGCCAGCAGTTTAGCAGGGCTCCAAATGAGCACTGAAGCTTTCTTT
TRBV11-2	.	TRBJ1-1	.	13	CASSLERGSEAFF	TGTGCCAGCAGCTTAGAGCGAGGGTCTGAAGCTTTCTTT
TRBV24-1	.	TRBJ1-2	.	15	CATLGPKGGNYGYTF	TGTGCCACCTTGGGACCAAAAGGGGGAAACTATGGCTACACCTTC
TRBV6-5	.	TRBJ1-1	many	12	CASSTGLREAFF	TGTGCCAGCAGTACAGGTTTAAGAGAAGCTTTCTTT
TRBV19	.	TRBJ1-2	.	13	CASSIGSDYGYTF	TGTGCCAGTAGTATAGGGAGCGACTATGGCTACACCTTC
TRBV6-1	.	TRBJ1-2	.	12	CASSDWGRGYTF	TGTGCCAGCAGTGATTGGGGCCGGGGCTACACCTTC
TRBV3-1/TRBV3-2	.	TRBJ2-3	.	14	CASSPVGSGDTQYF	TGTGCCAGCAGCCCCGTCGGGAGCGGAGATACGCAGTATTTT
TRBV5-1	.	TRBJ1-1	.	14	CASSLAGGGTEAFF	TGCGCCAGCAGCTTGGCCGGCGGGGGCACTGAAGCTTTCTTT
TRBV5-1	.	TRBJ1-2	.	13	CASSPVRGYGYTF	TGCGCCAGCAGCCCCGTTCGAGGCTATGGCTACACCTTC
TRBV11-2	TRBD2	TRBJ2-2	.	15	CASSPHIAGTGELFF	TGTGCCAGCAGCCCCCATATAGCGGGGACCGGGGAGCTGTTTTTT
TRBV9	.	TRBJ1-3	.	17	CASSVVGGPHSGNTIYF	TGTGCCAGCAGCGTAGTTGGAGGGCCCCACTCTGGAAACACCATATATTTT
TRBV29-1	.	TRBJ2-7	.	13	CSVVSGGSYEQYF	TGCAGCGTTGTCTCCGGGGGCTCCTACGAGCAGTACTTC
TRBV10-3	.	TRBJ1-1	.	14	CAISEDRGLTEAFF	TGTGCCATCAGTGAGGATAGGGGCCTCACTGAAGCTTTCTTT
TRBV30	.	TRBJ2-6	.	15	CAWSVAAGGANVLTF	TGTGCCTGGAGTGTGGCGGCGGGAGGGGCCAACGTCCTGACTTTC
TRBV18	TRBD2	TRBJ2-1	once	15	CASSPLAGGRNEQFF	TGTGCCAGCTCACCACTAGCGGGGGGGCGTAATGAGCAGTTCTTC
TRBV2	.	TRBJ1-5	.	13	CASTQGWDQPQHF	TGTGCCAGCACCCAGGGTTGGGATCAGCCCCAGCATTTT
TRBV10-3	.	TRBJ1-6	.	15	CAISGGSSYNSPLHF	TGTGCCATCAGTGGAGGGAGCTCCTATAATTCACCCCTCCACTTT
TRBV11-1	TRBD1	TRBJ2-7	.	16	CASSDGTGGSPYEQYF	TGTGCCAGCAGCGATGGGACAGGGGGCTCACCCTACGAGCAGTACTTC
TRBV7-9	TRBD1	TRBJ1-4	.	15	CASSLSGGTNEKLFF	TGTGCCAGCAGCTTATCAGGGGGCACTAATGAAAAACTGTTTTTT
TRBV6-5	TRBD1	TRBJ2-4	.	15	CASIFTGATKNIQYF	TGTGCCAGCATTTTTACAGGGGCCACCAAAAACATTCAGTACTTC